These 13 T cell receptor beta chains originate from one sample sequenced in a study of CD8 T cells in ankylosing spondylitis. Broader study findings: Within ankylosing spondylitis blood, a TCR beta motif made up of under 10 highly homologous variants appeared to be characteristic.

In TCRdb, the 5' RACE reads were re-called with MiXCR into one record per CDR3 protein. The sample carries fewer than 750,000 distinct CDR3 sequences, around 20% recorded once. No antigen has been assigned to these receptors. Sequencing used blood, either unsorted or a sorted T cell fraction (not recorded which). These receptors all come from a male donor with ankylosing spondylitis.

The chain links TRBV10-3 to TRBJ1-1; TRBD1 aligns across 8 bases. Germline lookup yields CDR1 ENHRY and CDR2 SYGVKD. Trimming cost V 2 bases and J 6 bases; bases outside gene matches: 8. CDR3 size: 15 residues. The DNA of the CDR3 is TGTGCCATCAGTGAGCCTGGACAGGGAAAGGCTGAAGCTTTCTTT. This codes for CAISEPGQGKAEAFF.

This clonotype was counted ten times or more. This chain connects TRBV25-1 to TRBJ1-2; D not certain. Germline CDR1 MGHDK, CDR2 SYGVNS. CDR3 length: 14 residues. V was cut by 6 bases and J by 7 bases, with 18 bases left in between. The CDR3 is CASRGKGKESGYTF. CDR3 bases: TGTGCCAGCAGGGGGAAGGGAAAGGAATCTGGCTACACCTTC.

The chain couples TRBV7-2 to TRBJ2-5; the D is unclear. This CDR3 comprises 14 residues. Germline V CDR1 and CDR2: SGHTA, FQGNSA. V lost 2 bases to trimming and J lost 2 bases, with 9 bases between them. The CDR3 region is CASSLYVPQETQYF. The CDR3 DNA reads as TGTGCCAGCAGCTTATATGTGCCACAAGAGACCCAGTACTTC.

The J gene is TRBJ1-2, the V gene TRBV12-3 or TRBV12-4, with D possibly being TRBD1 (5 bases). The CDR3 contains 15 residues. Trimming pared 5 bases from V and 8 bases from J, leaving 21 bases between. DNA for the CDR3: TGTGCCAGCAGTACGCCCTCGGACAAGGGGTGGGGCTACACCTTC. Its protein is CASSTPSDKGWGYTF.

This chain connects TRBV27 to TRBJ2-1; D is unclear. Trimming took 6 bases from V and 3 from J, leaving 15 bases between them. The length of the CDR3 is 15 residues. Germline lookup yields CDR1 MNHEY and CDR2 SMNVEV (reference sequence). This CDR3 reads CASRQEVGLYNEQFF. The DNA of the CDR3 is TGTGCCAGCAGACAAGAAGTGGGCCTCTACAATGAGCAGTTCTTC.

CDR3 sequence reads: CASSLMAGNEQFF. In DNA, the CDR3 is TGTGCCAGCAGCTTAATGGCGGGGAATGAGCAGTTCTTC. This chain uses TRBV7-9 with TRBJ2-1; TRBD2 might be the D (6 bases). Per germline, CDR1 SEHNR and CDR2 FQNEAQ (reference sequence). The CDR3 consists of 13 residues. With 2 bases removed from V and 7 bases from J, the gap between germline ends came to 9 bases.

The chain links TRBV20-1 to TRBJ2-1; 12 bases map to TRBD2. V gave up 3 bases and J gave up 0 bases; unmatched junction bases: 12. In germline, CDR1 is DFQATT, CDR2 SNEGSKA (reference sequence). CDR3 size: 19 residues. The CDR3 region has the DNA TGCAGTGCTAGGCCTCCCGGACTAGCGGGGCGCAGCTCCTACAATGAGCAGTTCTTC. Encoded protein: CSARPPGLAGRSSYNEQFF.

In its sample, this clonotype was seen a few times. The chain recombines TRBV20-1 with TRBJ1-2; maybe TRBD1 (5 bases). Trimming cost V 2 bases and J 2 bases, with 15 bases left between them. CDR1 is DFQATT, CDR2 SNEGSKA, per germline (reference sequence). CDR3 size: 15 residues. CDR3 amino acids: CSARNSGTVNYGYTF. The CDR3 bases are TGCAGTGCTAGAAATAGCGGGACGGTAAACTATGGCTACACCTTC.

There are a few counts of this clonotype. The chain carries TRBV5-5 and TRBJ1-2; D gene uncertain. Per germline, CDR1 SGHKS and CDR2 YYEKEE (reference sequence). V lost 0 bases to trimming and J lost 4 bases, with 16 bases between them. This CDR3 region has 16 residues. CDR3 bases: TGTGCCAGCAGCTTGGCGGGTCAGGCTCCGAGCTATGGCTACACCTTC. Translation: CASSLAGQAPSYGYTF.

The chain uses TRBV12-5 and TRBJ2-7; D gene ambiguous. The CDR3 totals 13 residues. The V end was cut by 4 bases, the J end by 5 bases, with 12 bases between. Germline CDR1 and CDR2: LGHNT and FRNRAP. This CDR3 reads CASGSTVQNEQYF. DNA of the CDR3: TGTGCTAGTGGTTCAACAGTACAAAACGAGCAGTACTTC.

The chain carries TRBV12-3 or TRBV12-4 and TRBJ2-2, with D uncertain. Trimming removed 0 bases from V and 3 bases from J, with 8 bases in between. This CDR3 contains 15 residues. CDR3 nucleotides: TGTGCCAGCAGTTTAGCGCCGTCGTACACCGGGGAGCTGTTTTTT. It encodes CASSLAPSYTGELFF.

This clonotype was counted a few times. This chain links TRBV12-3 or TRBV12-4 with TRBJ2-7; D possibly matches TRBD1 or TRBD2 (5 bases each). Trimming took off 3 bases at V and 4 bases at J, with 13 bases between the two ends. The CDR3 spans 14 residues. CDR3 sequence reads: CASSFLGGPYEQYF. The CDR3 DNA follows: TGTGCCAGCAGTTTTCTTGGGGGACCATACGAGCAGTACTTC.

This chain connects TRBV10-3 to TRBJ1-5, with D tentatively TRBD1 (6 bases). Deletions cut 3 bases from V and 3 bases from J, with 15 bases between. The CDR3 extends over 16 amino acids. Germline values: CDR1 ENHRY, CDR2 SYGVKD. CDR3 sequence: CAISDPSGGANQPQHF. CDR3 bases: TGTGCCATCAGTGACCCCTCGGGGGGGGCCAATCAGCCCCAGCATTTT.